The 28 T cell receptor beta chains listed next were all sequenced from one sample in a study of T cell repertoires in cytomegalovirus infection. TCRdb re-called the reads with MiXCR, one entry per CDR3 protein. This repertoire shows about 310,000 distinct CDR3 sequences, 17% found once; its top ten account for 12%. Sequencing used PBMCs. The source of these receptors is a human donor in good health (CMV status not recorded). Some clones in this sample may be carry-over from other donors' samples.

The chain links TRBV4-1 to TRBJ2-3, with TRBD2 matching 8 bases. Germline V gene data show CDR1 as MGHRA and CDR2 as YSYEKL. Trimming cost V 4 bases and J 0 bases; bases outside gene matches: 6. This CDR3 is 16 amino acids long. The CDR3 reads CASSPRGGLSTDTQYF. The CDR3 DNA is TGCGCCAGCAGCCCTCGGGGGGGCCTGAGCACAGATACGCAGTATTTT.

This clonotype was seen more than once but under ten times. Written as DNA, the CDR3 is TGTGCCAGCAGCCCGAGTACTAACCCAAACTACAATGAGCAGTTCTTC. As protein: CASSPSTNPNYNEQFF. This chain connects TRBV5-4 to TRBJ2-1; D ambiguous. Trimming left V 4 bases short and J 3 bases short, with 17 bases between. The germline CDR1 and CDR2 sequences are SGHNT and YYREEE (reference sequence). The CDR3 runs to 16 residues.

This clonotype appeared many times. The V gene is TRBV10-3, the J gene TRBJ2-5, with 8 bases matching TRBD1. V dropped 6 bases and J dropped 2; count of bases not matched to a gene: 5. The CDR3 length is 14 residues. Germline lookup yields CDR1 ENHRY and CDR2 SYGVKD. CDR3 bases: TGTGCCATCAGCGACGGACAGGGACAAGAGACCCAGTACTTC. This translates into CAISDGQGQETQYF.

This clonotype was counted ten times or more. The DNA of the CDR3 is TGTGCCAGCAGCTTGAATGGGGCAGGAACCGGGGAGCTGTTTTTT. This encodes CASSLNGAGTGELFF. The rearrangement links TRBV5-6 to TRBJ2-2, with a tentative D call TRBD1 (5 bases). V was shortened by 1 base and J by 5 bases, with 12 bases between the two germline ends. The CDR3 runs to 15 residues. In germline, CDR1 is SGHDT, CDR2 YYEEEE.

This clonotype was seen at least ten times. The chain employs TRBV7-8 and TRBJ2-5, with 13 bases that match TRBD2. The germline V gene encodes CDR1 SGHVS and CDR2 FQNEAQ. The CDR3 is made up of 17 amino acids. Losses at the gene ends were 5 bases for V and 3 bases for J; bases not matched to a gene: 9. CDR3: CASSLGLAGALEETQYF. CDR3 DNA: TGTGCCAGCAGCCTAGGACTAGCGGGGGCCCTAGAAGAGACCCAGTACTTC.

This clonotype was picked up a small number of times. The chain couples TRBV4-1 to TRBJ2-3; possibly TRBD2 for D (5 bases). Germline V CDR1 and CDR2: MGHRA, YSYEKL. The CDR3 spans 16 residues. The ends were cut back, 0 bases at V and 0 bases at J, with 10 bases in the middle. The CDR3 DNA follows: TGCGCCAGCAGCCAAGATCGAGGGTCTAGCACAGATACGCAGTATTTT. Amino acid sequence: CASSQDRGSSTDTQYF.

This clonotype showed up just a few times. The V gene is TRBV5-1, the J gene TRBJ2-3, with TRBD2 matching 10 bases. Germline CDR1 reads SGHRS; CDR2 reads YFSETQ. CDR3 length equals 18 residues. The V gene end was trimmed by 0 bases and the J gene end by 0 bases; junction bases not matched to a gene: 7. CDR3 sequence reads: CASSLVVLAGRSTDTQYF. The CDR3 DNA sequence: TGCGCCAGCAGCTTGGTAGTACTAGCGGGAAGGAGCACAGATACGCAGTATTTT.

In this sample, this clonotype turned up many times. In nucleotides, the CDR3 is TGTGCCAGCAGTCTCTCTAGCGGGGGGGGTGAAGAGCAGTTCTTC. Its translation is CASSLSSGGGEEQFF. V usage is TRBV12-3 or TRBV12-4 and J usage is TRBJ2-1; 12 nucleotides align to TRBD2. CDR3 length: 15 amino acids. V lost 5 bases and J lost 10; bases outside the gene matches: 9.

The J gene is TRBJ2-7, the V gene TRBV12-3 or TRBV12-4, with TRBD1 as a possible D gene (6 bases). The CDR3 totals 13 residues. With 3 bases removed from V and 6 bases from J, the gap between germline ends came to 12 bases. The CDR3 sequence is CASSLNRVSEQYF. The DNA of the CDR3 is TGTGCCAGCAGTTTGAACAGGGTCTCCGAGCAGTACTTC.

This clonotype has more than one count but fewer than ten. CDR3 residues: CASSLTGQFDGYTF. As DNA, the CDR3 is TGTGCCAGCAGTCTCACGGGGCAATTCGATGGCTACACCTTC. The V gene is TRBV6-2 or TRBV6-3, the J gene TRBJ1-2, with a possible D match to TRBD1 (5 bases). Trimming stripped 5 bases from V and 6 bases from J, with 16 bases between. Germline CDR1 MNHEY, CDR2 SVGEGT. The CDR3 runs 14 residues.

The chain uses TRBV20-1 and TRBJ1-2, with 9 nucleotides matching TRBD1. This CDR3 is 13 amino acids long. CDR1 is DFQATT and CDR2 is SNEGSKA in the germline V gene (reference sequence). Trimming at V came to 0 bases and at J to 10 bases, leaving 6 bases not matched to a gene. CDR3 nucleotide sequence: TGCAGTGCTAGAGATGACAGGGGGAGCGTCTACACCTTC. As protein: CSARDDRGSVYTF.

This clonotype showed up just a few times. This rearrangement joins TRBV6-5 to TRBJ2-1; TRBD2 aligns across 13 bases. V trimming: 8 bases; J trimming: 8 bases; junction bases outside the gene matches: 6. Per the germline V gene, CDR1 is MNHEY and CDR2 is SVGAGI. The CDR3 contains 14 residues. In DNA, the CDR3 is TGTGCCAGCGTTACTAGCGGGGGGGCTCATGAGCAGTTCTTC. Translating it yields CASVTSGGAHEQFF.

This clonotype has at least ten counts. The chain employs TRBV7-9 and TRBJ2-6; D may match TRBD1 or TRBD2 (6 bases each). The CDR3 totals 17 residues. The V gene lost 3 bases and the J gene lost 3 bases, with 15 bases spanning the gap. Germline-derived CDR1 and CDR2 are SEHNR and FQNEAQ (reference sequence). The CDR3 DNA follows: TGTGCCAGCAGCTTTACTGAGGGGGGTTTTGGGGCCAACGTCCTGACTTTC. Amino acids: CASSFTEGGFGANVLTF.

This clonotype was counted many times. The J gene is TRBJ2-1, the V gene TRBV5-1; TRBD2 matches 9 bases. The CDR3 sequence is 19 residues long. The J segment lost 4 bases and the V segment lost 3 bases, leaving 17 bases of the junction unmatched. CDR1 SGHRS and CDR2 YFSETQ come from the germline V gene. In DNA, the CDR3 is TGCGCCAGCAGCTCAAAATCGCCTCGGCTAGCGGGGCTTTACAATGAGCAGTTCTTC. It encodes CASSSKSPRLAGLYNEQFF. Based on the CDR3 plus reference TRBV5-1 and TRBJ2-1, the full variable domain is KAGVTQTPRYLIKTRGQQVTLSCSPISGHRSVSWYQQTPGQGLQFLFEYFSETQRNKGNFPGRFSGRQFSNSRSEMNVSTLELGDSALYLCASSSKSPRLAGLYNEQFFGPGTRLTVL.

This clonotype occurred many times. V usage is TRBV6-5 and J usage is TRBJ1-5; 8 bases fit TRBD1. The trim removed 0 bases at V and 7 bases at J, leaving 2 bases unmatched. Germline V gene sequence: CDR1 MNHEY, CDR2 SVGAGI. CDR3 size: 14 residues. For the CDR3, the DNA is TGTGCCAGCAGTTACTCGACAGGGGAACAGCCCCAGCATTTT. Translation: CASSYSTGEQPQHF.

This clonotype was observed a handful of times. This chain connects TRBV28 to TRBJ2-7; 8 bases map to TRBD1. This CDR3 spans 15 amino acids. CDR1 is MDHEN, CDR2 SYDVKM, per germline. The V gene end was trimmed by 6 bases and the J gene end by 3 bases; junction bases not matched to a gene: 10. In DNA, the CDR3 is TGTGCCAGCAGCCTAAACCCCGGGACAGGCTACGAGCAGTACTTC. Translation gives CASSLNPGTGYEQYF.

This clonotype was counted ten times or more. This rearrangement joins TRBV5-1 to TRBJ1-4; maybe TRBD1 (5 bases). CDR1 and CDR2 (germline): SGHRS, YFSETQ. This CDR3 is built from 13 residues. With 7 bases removed from V and 4 bases from J, the gap between germline ends came to 11 bases. CDR3 sequence reads: CASAGTDNEKLFF. The DNA of the CDR3 is TGCGCCAGCGCCGGGACCGATAATGAAAAACTGTTTTTT.

At least ten counts were recorded for this clonotype. This chain links TRBV27 with TRBJ2-1; 10 positions agree with TRBD2. Germline CDR1 is MNHEY and CDR2 is SMNVEV (reference sequence). V was clipped by 6 bases and J by 5 bases; unmatched bases: 7. The CDR3 is 15 amino acids. Here the CDR3 DNA reads TGTGCCAGCAGCCGAAGACTAGCGGGTAACAATGAGCAGTTCTTC. Translation: CASSRRLAGNNEQFF.

This clonotype was seen only a few times. The genes are TRBV6-5 and TRBJ2-3, with D possibly called TRBD1 or TRBD2 (5 bases each). V gave up 10 bases and J gave up 1 base, with 9 bases separating them. The CDR3 covers 12 residues. The germline V gene has CDR1 MNHEY and CDR2 SVGAGI. This chain's CDR3 is CATRGGTDTQYF. Written as DNA, the CDR3 is TGTGCCACCCGAGGGGGCACAGATACGCAGTATTTT.

The V call is TRBV12-3 or TRBV12-4, the J call TRBJ1-2, with D perhaps TRBD1 (6 bases). Deletions cut 2 bases from V and 4 bases from J, with 11 bases between. CDR3 length: 14 residues. This CDR3 reads CASSLIGGVYGYTF. In DNA form, the CDR3 reads TGTGCCAGCAGTTTAATAGGGGGTGTCTATGGCTACACCTTC.

The chain combines TRBV19 with TRBJ2-7; 7 bases line up with TRBD1. The CDR3 spans 13 residues. The germline V gene has CDR1 LNHDA and CDR2 SQIVND (reference sequence). V lost 5 bases and J lost 4; bases outside the gene matches: 5. CDR3 DNA: TGTGCCAGTAGTTCCCAGGGGGAATACGAGCAGTACTTC. Its protein product is CASSSQGEYEQYF.

This clonotype showed up just a few times. This chain uses TRBV29-1 with TRBJ1-3, with D possibly TRBD1 on 6 matching bases. The CDR3 has 15 amino acids. Trimming cost V 4 bases and J 4 bases, with 17 bases left between them. Germline loops: CDR1 SQVTM, CDR2 ANQGSEA. CDR3 loop: CSVGGGLGPGNTIYF. The CDR3 bases are TGCAGCGTTGGAGGGGGACTCGGGCCAGGAAACACCATATATTTT.

This clonotype was recorded at least ten times. J is TRBJ2-1 and V is TRBV18, with TRBD1 matching 7 bases. The germline CDR1 and CDR2 sequences are KGHSH and LQKENI. CDR3 size: 17 residues. The V segment lost 3 bases and the J segment 2 bases; nucleotides outside the gene matches: 10. CDR3 residues: CASSPVTGDVTYNEQFF. As DNA, the CDR3 is TGTGCCAGCTCACCGGTTACAGGGGACGTAACCTACAATGAGCAGTTCTTC.

This clonotype was seen only a few times. The chain combines TRBV20-1 with TRBJ2-1; D gene ambiguous. CDR1 is DFQATT, CDR2 SNEGSKA, per germline (reference sequence). V was clipped by 6 bases and J by 0 bases, with 12 bases between them. This CDR3 contains 14 residues. CDR3 DNA sequence: TGCAGTGCCGACTGGGTAGGCTCCTACAATGAGCAGTTCTTC. It codes for CSADWVGSYNEQFF.

V gene TRBV5-5 combines with J gene TRBJ1-3; the D gene is possibly TRBD1 (5 bases). The ends were cut back, 0 bases at V and 7 bases at J, with 8 bases in the middle. CDR3 size: 13 residues. Germline-derived CDR1 and CDR2 are SGHKS and YYEKEE (reference sequence). CDR3: CASSLVSGNTIYF. In DNA form, the CDR3 reads TGTGCCAGCAGCTTGGTGTCAGGGAACACCATATATTTT.

In the case of this clonotype: Germline is not matched at one junction end, which may reflect a read error. J is TRBJ2-3 and V is TRBV15, with D possibly matching TRBD2 (6 bases). CDR1 and CDR2 from the germline V gene are LNHNV and YYDKDF (reference sequence). This CDR3 region has 13 residues. CDR3 coding DNA: TGTGCCTCCAGAGCGGGTCCGGCAGATACGCAGTATTTT. Translated, it gives CASRAGPADTQYF.

This clonotype has ten or more counts. DNA of the CDR3: TGTGCCAGCAGTGCCAAAACAGCTACTAACTATGGCTACACCTTC. It yields the protein CASSAKTATNYGYTF. The rearrangement joins TRBV2 to TRBJ1-2, with no clear D. The germline V gene has CDR1 SNHLY and CDR2 FYNNEI. V dropped 4 bases and J dropped 0 bases, with 12 bases sitting between them. This CDR3 contains 15 residues.

The J gene is TRBJ2-1, the V gene TRBV6-2 or TRBV6-3; D might be TRBD1 or TRBD2, each matching 6 bases. Germline values: CDR1 MNHEY, CDR2 SVGEGT. The V gene lost 5 bases and the J gene lost 9 bases, with 14 bases spanning the gap. The CDR3 has 13 residues. The chain's CDR3 is CASSPIPGAEQFF. The CDR3 DNA sequence: TGTGCCAGCAGTCCAATTCCGGGGGCTGAGCAGTTCTTC.